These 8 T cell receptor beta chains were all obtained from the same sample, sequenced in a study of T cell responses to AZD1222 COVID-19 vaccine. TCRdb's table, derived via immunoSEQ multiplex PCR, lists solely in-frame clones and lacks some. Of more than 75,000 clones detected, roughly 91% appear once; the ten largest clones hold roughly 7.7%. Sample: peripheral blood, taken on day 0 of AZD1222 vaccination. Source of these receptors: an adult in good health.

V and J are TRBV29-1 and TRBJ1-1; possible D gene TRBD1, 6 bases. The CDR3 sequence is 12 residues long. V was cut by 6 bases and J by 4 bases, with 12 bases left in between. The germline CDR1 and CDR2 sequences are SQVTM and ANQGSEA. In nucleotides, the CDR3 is TGCAGCGTCACAGGGATTGTCACTGAAGCTTTCTTT. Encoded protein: CSVTGIVTEAFF.

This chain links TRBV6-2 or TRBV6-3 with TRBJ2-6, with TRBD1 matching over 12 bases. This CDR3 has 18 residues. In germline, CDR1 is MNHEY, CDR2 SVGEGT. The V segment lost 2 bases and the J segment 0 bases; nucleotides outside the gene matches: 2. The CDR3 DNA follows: TGTGCCAGCAGTTACGGGACAGGGGGCTCCTCTGGGGCCAACGTCCTGACTTTC. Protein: CASSYGTGGSSGANVLTF.

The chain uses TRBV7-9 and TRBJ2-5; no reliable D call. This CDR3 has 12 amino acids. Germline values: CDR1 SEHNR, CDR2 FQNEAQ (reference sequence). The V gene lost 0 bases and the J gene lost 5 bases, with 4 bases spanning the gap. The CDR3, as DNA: TGTGCCAGCAGCTTAGCGAGGGAGACCCAGTACTTC. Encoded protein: CASSLARETQYF.

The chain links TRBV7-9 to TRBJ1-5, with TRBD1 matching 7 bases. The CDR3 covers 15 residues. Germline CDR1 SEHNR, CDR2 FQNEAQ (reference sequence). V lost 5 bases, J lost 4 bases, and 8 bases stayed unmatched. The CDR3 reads CASSPQGGENQPQHF. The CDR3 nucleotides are TGTGCCAGCAGCCCCCAGGGGGGCGAGAATCAGCCCCAGCATTTT.

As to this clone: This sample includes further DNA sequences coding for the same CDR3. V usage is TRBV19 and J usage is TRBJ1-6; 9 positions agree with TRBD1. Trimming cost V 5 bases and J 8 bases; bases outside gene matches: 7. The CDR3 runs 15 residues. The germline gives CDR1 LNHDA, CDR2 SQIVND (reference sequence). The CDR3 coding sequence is TGTGCCAGTAGTTATGGGGACAGGGCAGATTCACCCCTCCACTTT. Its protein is CASSYGDRADSPLHF.

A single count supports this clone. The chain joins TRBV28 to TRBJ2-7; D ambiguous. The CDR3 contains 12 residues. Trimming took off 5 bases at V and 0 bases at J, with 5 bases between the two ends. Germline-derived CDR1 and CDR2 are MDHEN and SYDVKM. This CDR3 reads CASSPYSYEQYF. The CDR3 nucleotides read TGTGCCAGCAGTCCGTACTCCTACGAGCAGTACTTC.

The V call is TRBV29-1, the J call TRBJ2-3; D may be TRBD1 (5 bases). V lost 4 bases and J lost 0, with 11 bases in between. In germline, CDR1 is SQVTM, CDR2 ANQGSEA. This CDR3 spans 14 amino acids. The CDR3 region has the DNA TGCAGCGTTGGGGGCCCGATTAGCACAGATACGCAGTATTTT. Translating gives CSVGGPISTDTQYF.

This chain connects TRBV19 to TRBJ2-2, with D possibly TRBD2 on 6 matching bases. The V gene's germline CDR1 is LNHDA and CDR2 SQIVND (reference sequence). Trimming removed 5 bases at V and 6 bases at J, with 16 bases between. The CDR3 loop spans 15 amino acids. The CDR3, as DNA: TGTGCCAGTAGTCCTCAAGGACTAATAGCCGGGGAGCTGTTTTTT. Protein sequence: CASSPQGLIAGELFF.